This T cell receptor (beta chain) was identified in a study of CD8 T cells in ankylosing spondylitis. The CDR3 is 15 amino acids. V was pared by 5 bases and J by 0 bases, with 2 bases of the junction left unmatched. The germline V gene has CDR1 LGHNA and CDR2 YNFKEQ. Regarding the study as a whole: In ankylosing spondylitis blood, a motif of roughly eight highly homologous TCR beta variants appeared characteristic. In reactive arthritis synovial fluid and blood, some motif variants had been reported before. Disease-linked clones were reportedly significantly enriched in matched ankylosing spondylitis synovial fluid. Peripheral blood samples showed relatively rare disease-linked clones, and these clones were CD8+.

MiXCR was run by TCRdb on the 5' RACE reads, yielding one entry per CDR3 protein. Counted here are some 290,000 distinct CDR3 sequences, around 19% occurring once; the ten biggest clones make up 7.5% to 9.5%. Concerning this clonotype itself: Its matching antigen is unknown.

Sequences were obtained from blood, either unsorted or a sorted T cell fraction (not recorded which). The source is a male donor with ankylosing spondylitis or in good health (not recorded which). The chain recombines TRBV4-2 with TRBJ2-3, with TRBD2 matching 10 bases. DNA for the CDR3: TGTGCCAGCAGCGCACTAGCGGGGAGCACAGATACGCAGTATTTT. Translated, it gives CASSALAGSTDTQYF.